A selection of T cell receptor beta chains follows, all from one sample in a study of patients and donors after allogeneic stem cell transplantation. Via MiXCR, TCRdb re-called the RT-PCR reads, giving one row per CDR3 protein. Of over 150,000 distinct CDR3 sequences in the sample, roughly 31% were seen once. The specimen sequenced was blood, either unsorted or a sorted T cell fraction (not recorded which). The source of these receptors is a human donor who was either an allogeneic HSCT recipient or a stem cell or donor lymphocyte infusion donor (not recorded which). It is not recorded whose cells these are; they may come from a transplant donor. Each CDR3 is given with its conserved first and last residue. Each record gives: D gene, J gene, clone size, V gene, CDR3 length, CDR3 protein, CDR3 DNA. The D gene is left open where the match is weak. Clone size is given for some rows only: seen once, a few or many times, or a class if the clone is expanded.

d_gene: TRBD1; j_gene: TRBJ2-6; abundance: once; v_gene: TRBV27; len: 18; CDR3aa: CASSFQGQGTSGANVLTF; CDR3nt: TGTGCCAGCAGTTTCCAGGGACAGGGGACCTCTGGGGCCAACGTCCTGACTTTC
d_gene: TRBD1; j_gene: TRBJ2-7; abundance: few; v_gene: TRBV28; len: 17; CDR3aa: CASSSGHVGQGRDEQYF; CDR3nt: TGTGCCAGCAGTTCGGGCCACGTCGGACAGGGAAGAGACGAGCAGTACTTC
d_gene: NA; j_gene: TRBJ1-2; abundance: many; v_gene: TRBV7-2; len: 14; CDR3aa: CASSLGGGLYGYTF; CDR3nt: TGTGCCAGCAGCTTAGGTGGCGGCCTCTATGGCTACACCTTC
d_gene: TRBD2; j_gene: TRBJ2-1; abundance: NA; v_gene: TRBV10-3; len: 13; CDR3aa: CATLLAGGDEQFF; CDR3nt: TGTGCCACCCTACTAGCGGGAGGGGACGAGCAGTTCTTC
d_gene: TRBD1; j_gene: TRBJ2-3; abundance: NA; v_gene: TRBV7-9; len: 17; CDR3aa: CASSFPRTGGVTDTQYF; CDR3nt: TGTGCCAGCAGCTTTCCCCGGACAGGGGGAGTCACAGATACGCAGTATTTT
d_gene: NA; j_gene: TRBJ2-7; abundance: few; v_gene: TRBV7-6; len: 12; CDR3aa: CASSASGYEQYF; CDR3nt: TGTGCCAGCAGCGCCTCGGGCTACGAGCAGTACTTC
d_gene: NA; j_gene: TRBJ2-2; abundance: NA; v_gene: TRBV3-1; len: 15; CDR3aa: CASSPNGQDTGELFF; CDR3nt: TGTGCCAGCAGCCCGAACGGACAAGACACCGGGGAGCTGTTTTTT
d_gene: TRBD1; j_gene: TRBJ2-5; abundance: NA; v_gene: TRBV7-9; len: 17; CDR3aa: CASRLNRGTGPKETQYF; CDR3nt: TGTGCCAGCAGATTGAACAGGGGGACGGGTCCCAAGGAGACCCAGTACTTC
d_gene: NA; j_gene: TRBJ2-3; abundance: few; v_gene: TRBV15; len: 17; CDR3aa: CATSSGTGTRWTDTQYF; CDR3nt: TGTGCCACCAGCAGCGGCACCGGGACCCGTTGGACAGATACGCAGTATTTT
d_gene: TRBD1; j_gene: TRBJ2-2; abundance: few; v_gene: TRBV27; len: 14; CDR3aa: CASTGGSNTGELFF; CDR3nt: TGTGCCAGCACAGGGGGATCGAACACCGGGGAGCTGTTTTTT
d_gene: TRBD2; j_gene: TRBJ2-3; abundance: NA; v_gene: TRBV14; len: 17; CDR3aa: CASSPLSGRGGSDTQYF; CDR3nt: TGTGCCAGCAGCCCCCTAAGCGGGAGAGGTGGTTCAGATACGCAGTATTTT
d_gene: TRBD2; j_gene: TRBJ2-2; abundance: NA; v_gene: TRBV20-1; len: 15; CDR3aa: CSARARGSPTGELFF; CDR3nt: TGCAGTGCTAGAGCGCGCGGGAGCCCCACCGGGGAGCTGTTTTTT
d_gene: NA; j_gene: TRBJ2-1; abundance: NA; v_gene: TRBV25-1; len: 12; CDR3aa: CARVQTARRQFF; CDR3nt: TGTGCCAGAGTCCAGACTGCCCGTAGGCAGTTCTTC
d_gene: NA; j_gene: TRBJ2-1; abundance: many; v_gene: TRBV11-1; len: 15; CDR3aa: CASSQSGPPYNEQFF; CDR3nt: TGTGCCAGCAGCCAATCGGGACCACCCTACAATGAGCAGTTCTTC
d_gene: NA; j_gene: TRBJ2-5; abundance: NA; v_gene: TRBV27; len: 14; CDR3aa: CASSLSRKGETQYF; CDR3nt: TGTGCCAGCAGTTTATCACGGAAGGGAGAGACCCAGTACTTC
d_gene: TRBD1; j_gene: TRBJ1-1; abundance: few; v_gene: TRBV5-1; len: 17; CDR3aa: CASSLAGLGQYPPEAFF; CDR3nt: TGCGCCAGCAGCTTGGCCGGGTTGGGACAGTACCCTCCTGAAGCTTTCTTT
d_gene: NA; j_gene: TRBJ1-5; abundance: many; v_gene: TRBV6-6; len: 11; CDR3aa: CASGLNQPQHF; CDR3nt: TGTGCCAGCGGCTTAAATCAGCCCCAGCATTTT
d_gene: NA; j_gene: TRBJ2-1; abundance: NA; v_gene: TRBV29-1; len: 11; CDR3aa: CSVDAGNEQFF; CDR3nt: TGCAGCGTTGACGCAGGCAATGAGCAGTTCTTC
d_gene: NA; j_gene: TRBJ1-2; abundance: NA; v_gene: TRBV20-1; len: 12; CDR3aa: CSAPTDVVGYTF; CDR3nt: TGCAGTGCACCGACGGACGTCGTTGGCTACACCTTC
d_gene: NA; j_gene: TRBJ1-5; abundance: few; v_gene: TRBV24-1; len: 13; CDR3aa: CATSRRANQPQHF; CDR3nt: TGTGCCACCAGTAGGCGGGCCAATCAGCCCCAGCATTTT
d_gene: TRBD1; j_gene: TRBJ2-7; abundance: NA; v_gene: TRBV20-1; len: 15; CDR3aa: CSAREGQGFVYEQYF; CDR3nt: TGCAGTGCTAGGGAGGGACAGGGCTTTGTCTACGAGCAGTACTTC
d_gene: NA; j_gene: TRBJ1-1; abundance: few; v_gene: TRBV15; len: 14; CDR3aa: CATSRVSLNTEAFF; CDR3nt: TGTGCCACCAGCAGAGTTTCGTTGAACACTGAAGCTTTCTTT
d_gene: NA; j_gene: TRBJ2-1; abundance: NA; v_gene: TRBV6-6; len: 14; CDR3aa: CASSYSSRGNEQFF; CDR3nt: TGTGCCAGCAGTTACTCTAGCAGGGGCAATGAGCAGTTCTTC
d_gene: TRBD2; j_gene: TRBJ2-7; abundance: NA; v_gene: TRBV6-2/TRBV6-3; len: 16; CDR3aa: CASSYGTSGREVEQYF; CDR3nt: TGTGCCAGCAGCTACGGGACTAGCGGGAGAGAGGTCGAGCAGTACTTC
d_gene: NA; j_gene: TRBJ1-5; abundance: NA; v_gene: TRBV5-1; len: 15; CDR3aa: CASSLDRSSNQPQHF; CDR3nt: TGCGCCAGCAGCTTGGACAGGTCGAGCAATCAGCCCCAGCATTTT
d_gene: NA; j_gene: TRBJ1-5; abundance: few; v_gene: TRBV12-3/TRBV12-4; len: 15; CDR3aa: CASSFGQGKGQPQHF; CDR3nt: TGTGCCAGCAGTTTCGGGCAGGGGAAAGGGCAGCCCCAGCATTTT
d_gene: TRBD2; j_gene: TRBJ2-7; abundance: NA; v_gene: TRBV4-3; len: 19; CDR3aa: CASSQEGGWTSGSTYEQYF; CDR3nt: TGCGCCAGCAGCCAAGAGGGTGGGTGGACTAGCGGGAGTACCTACGAGCAGTACTTC
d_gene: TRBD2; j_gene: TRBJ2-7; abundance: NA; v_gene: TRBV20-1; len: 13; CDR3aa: CSARLAGVHEQYF; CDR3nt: TGCAGTGCCCGACTAGCGGGAGTCCACGAGCAGTACTTC
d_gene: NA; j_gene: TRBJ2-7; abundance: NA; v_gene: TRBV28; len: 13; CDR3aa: CASSGMFRYEQYF; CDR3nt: TGTGCCAGTAGCGGAATGTTTAGATACGAGCAGTACTTC
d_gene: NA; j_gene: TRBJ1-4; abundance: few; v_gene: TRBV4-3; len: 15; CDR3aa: CASSPQVATNEKLFF; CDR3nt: TGCGCCAGCAGCCCCCAGGTTGCAACTAATGAAAAACTGTTTTTT
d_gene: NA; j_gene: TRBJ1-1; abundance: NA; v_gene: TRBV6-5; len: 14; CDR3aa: CASSYSLRNAEAFF; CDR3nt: TGTGCCAGCAGTTACTCCCTAAGGAACGCTGAAGCTTTCTTT
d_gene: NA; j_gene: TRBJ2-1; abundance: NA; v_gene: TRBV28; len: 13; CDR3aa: CASSSTGRGEQFF; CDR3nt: TGTGCCAGCAGTTCCACGGGTCGGGGTGAGCAGTTCTTC